This paragraph covers one TCR beta chain sequence. This entry comes from a study of shared clonotypes between healthy human individuals. Method: immunoSEQ multiplex PCR; TCRdb's copy keeps in-frame clones and lacks some. Counted here are about 800,000 clones, 95% to 97% occurring once; the ten biggest clones make up about 0.25%. Positive CCR7 selection of CD45RO-negative cells yielded the naive CD8 cells, and terminally differentiated effector memory CD45RA+ cells were excluded. The CDR3 consists of 19 residues. CDR1 is SQVTM, CDR2 ANQGSEA, per germline. The V gene end was trimmed by 5 bases and the J gene end by 2 bases; junction bases not matched to a gene: 20.

The rearrangement links TRBV29-1 to TRBJ2-7; 11 bases map to TRBD2. This clonotype originated in a man aged 25 to 40 in good health. Sample: naive CD8+ T cells sorted from blood. CDR3 in DNA: TGCAGCGTTCGAGGAAGACTAGCGGGATCTACCGTGGTTACCTACGAGCAGTACTTC. Protein: CSVRGRLAGSTVVTYEQYF.